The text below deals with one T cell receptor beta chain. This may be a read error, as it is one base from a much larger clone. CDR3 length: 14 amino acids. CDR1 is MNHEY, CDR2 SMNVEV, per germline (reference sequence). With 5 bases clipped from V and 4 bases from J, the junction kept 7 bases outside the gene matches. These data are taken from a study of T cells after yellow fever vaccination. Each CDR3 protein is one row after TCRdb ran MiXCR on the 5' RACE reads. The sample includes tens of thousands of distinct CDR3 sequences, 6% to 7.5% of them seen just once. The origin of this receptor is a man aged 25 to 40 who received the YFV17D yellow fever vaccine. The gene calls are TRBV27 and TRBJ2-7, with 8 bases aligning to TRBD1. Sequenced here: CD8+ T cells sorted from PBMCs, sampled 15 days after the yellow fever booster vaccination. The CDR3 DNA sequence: TGTGCCAGCAGTACCTTCGACAGGGGTTACGAGCAGTACTTC. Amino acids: CASSTFDRGYEQYF.